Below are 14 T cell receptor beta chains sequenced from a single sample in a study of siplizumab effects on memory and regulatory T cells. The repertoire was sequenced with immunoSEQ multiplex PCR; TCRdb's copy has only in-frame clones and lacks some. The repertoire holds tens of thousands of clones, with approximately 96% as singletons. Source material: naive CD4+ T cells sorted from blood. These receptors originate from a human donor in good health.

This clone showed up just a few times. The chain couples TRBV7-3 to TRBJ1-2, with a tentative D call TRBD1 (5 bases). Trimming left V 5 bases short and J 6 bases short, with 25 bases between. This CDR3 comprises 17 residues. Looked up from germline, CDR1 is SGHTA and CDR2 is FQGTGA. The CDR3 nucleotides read TGTGCCAGCAGCGCCACCCTCTCACAGGCGATCGGGAATGGCTACACCTTC. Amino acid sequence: CASSATLSQAIGNGYTF.

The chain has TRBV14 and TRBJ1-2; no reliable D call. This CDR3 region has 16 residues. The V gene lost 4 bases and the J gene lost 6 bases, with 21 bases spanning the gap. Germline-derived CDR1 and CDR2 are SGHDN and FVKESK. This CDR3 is CASSPWRKTREDGYTF. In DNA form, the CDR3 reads TGTGCCAGCAGCCCGTGGCGCAAAACCCGCGAGGATGGCTACACCTTC.

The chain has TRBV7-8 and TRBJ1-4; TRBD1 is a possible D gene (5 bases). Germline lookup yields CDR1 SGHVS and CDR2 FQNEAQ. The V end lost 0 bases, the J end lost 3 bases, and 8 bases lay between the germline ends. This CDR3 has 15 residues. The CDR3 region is CASSLAGTSNEKLFF. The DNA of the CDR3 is TGTGCCAGCAGCTTAGCCGGGACCTCTAATGAAAAACTGTTTTTT.

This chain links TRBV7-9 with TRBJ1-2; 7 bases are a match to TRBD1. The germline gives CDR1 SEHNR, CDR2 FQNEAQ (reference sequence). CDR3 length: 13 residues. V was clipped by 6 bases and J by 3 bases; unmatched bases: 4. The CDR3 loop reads CASSPGQHYGYTF. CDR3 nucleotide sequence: TGTGCCAGCAGTCCGGGACAGCACTATGGCTACACCTTC.

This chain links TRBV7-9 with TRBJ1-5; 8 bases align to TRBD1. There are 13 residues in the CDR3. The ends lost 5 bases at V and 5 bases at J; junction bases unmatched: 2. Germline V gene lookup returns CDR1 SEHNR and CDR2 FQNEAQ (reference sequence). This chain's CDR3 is CASSPTGDQPQHF. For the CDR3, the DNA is TGTGCCAGCAGCCCGACAGGGGATCAGCCCCAGCATTTT. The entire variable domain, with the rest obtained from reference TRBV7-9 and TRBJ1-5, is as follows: DTGVSQNPRHKITKRGQNVTFRCDPISEHNRLYWYRQTLGQGPEFLTYFQNEAQLEKSRLLSDRFSAERPKGSFSTLEIQRTEQGDSAMYLCASSPTGDQPQHFGDGTRLSIL.

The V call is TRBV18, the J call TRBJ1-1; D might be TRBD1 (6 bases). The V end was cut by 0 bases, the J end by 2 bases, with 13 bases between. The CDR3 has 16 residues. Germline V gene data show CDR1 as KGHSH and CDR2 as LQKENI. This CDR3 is CASSPPKGGRNTEAFF. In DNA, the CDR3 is TGTGCCAGCTCACCACCTAAGGGGGGAAGAAACACTGAAGCTTTCTTT. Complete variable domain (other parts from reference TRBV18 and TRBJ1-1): NAGVMQNPRHLVRRRGQEARLRCSPMKGHSHVYWYRQLPEEGLKFMVYLQKENIIDESGMPKERFSAEFPKEGPSILRIQQVVRGDSAAYFCASSPPKGGRNTEAFFGQGTRLTVV.

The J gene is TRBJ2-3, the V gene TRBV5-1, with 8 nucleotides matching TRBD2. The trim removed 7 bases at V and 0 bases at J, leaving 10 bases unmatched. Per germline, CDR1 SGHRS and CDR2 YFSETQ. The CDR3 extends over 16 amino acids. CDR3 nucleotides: TGCGCCAGCTCCTCAGGAGCGGGGGCTAGCACAGATACGCAGTATTTT. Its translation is CASSSGAGASTDTQYF. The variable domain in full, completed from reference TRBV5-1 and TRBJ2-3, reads KAGVTQTPRYLIKTRGQQVTLSCSPISGHRSVSWYQQTPGQGLQFLFEYFSETQRNKGNFPGRFSGRQFSNSRSEMNVSTLELGDSALYLCASSSGAGASTDTQYFGPGTRLTVL.

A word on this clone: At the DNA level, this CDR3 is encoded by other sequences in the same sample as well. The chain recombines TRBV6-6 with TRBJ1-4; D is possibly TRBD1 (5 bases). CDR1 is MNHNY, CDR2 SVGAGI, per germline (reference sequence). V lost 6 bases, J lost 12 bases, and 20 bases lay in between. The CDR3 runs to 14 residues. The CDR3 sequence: CASSQTATVVELFF. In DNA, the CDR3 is TGTGCCAGCAGCCAGACAGCCACCGTGGTTGAACTGTTTTTT.

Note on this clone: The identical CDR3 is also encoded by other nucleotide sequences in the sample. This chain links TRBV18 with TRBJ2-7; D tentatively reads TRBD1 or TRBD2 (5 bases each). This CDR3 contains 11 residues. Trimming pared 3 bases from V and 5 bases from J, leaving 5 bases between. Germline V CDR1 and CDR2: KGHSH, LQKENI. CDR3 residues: CASSPGDEQYF. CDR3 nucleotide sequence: TGTGCCAGCTCACCGGGGGACGAGCAGTACTTC.

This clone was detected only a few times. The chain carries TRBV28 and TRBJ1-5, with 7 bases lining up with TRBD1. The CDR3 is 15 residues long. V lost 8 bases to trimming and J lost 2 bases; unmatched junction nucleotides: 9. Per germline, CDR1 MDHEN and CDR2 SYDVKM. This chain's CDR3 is CASRGTVLGNQPQHF. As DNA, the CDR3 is TGTGCCAGCCGAGGGACAGTACTAGGCAATCAGCCCCAGCATTTT.

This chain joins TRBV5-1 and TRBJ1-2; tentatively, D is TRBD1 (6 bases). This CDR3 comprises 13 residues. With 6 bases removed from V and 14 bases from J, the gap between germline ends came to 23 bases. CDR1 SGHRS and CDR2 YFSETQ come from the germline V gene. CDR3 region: CASTIGAGDACTF. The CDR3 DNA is TGCGCCAGCACAATCGGGGCAGGGGACGCGTGTACCTTC.

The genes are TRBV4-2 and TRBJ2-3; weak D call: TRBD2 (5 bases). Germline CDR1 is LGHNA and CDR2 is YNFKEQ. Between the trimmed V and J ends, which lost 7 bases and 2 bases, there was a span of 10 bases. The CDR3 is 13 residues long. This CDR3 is CASNARDTDTQYF. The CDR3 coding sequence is TGTGCCAGCAACGCACGGGACACAGATACGCAGTATTTT.

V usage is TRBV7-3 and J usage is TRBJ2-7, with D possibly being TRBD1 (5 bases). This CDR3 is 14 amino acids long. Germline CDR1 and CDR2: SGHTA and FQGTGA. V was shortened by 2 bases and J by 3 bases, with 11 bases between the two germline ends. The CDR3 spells CASSLVGDSYEQYF. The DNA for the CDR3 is TGTGCCAGCAGCTTAGTTGGCGACAGCTACGAGCAGTACTTC.

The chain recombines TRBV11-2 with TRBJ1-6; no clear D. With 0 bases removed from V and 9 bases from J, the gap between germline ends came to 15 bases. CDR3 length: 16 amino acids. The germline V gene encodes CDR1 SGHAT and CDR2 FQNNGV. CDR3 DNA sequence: TGTGCCAGCAGCTTAGATTCCGGGGTTATTGGTTCACCCCTCCACTTT. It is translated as CASSLDSGVIGSPLHF.